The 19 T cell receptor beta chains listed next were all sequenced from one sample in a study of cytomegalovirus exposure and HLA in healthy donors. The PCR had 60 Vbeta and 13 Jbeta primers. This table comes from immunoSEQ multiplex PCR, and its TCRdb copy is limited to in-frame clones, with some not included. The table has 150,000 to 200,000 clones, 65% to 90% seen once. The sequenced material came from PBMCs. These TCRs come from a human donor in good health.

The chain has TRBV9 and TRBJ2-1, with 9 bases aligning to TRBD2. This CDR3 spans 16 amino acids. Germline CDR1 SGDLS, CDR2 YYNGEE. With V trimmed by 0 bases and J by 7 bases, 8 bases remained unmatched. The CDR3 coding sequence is TGTGCCAGCAGCGTAGGTGGCGGGGGGGCCAGAAATGAGCAGTTCTTC. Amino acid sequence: CASSVGGGGARNEQFF.

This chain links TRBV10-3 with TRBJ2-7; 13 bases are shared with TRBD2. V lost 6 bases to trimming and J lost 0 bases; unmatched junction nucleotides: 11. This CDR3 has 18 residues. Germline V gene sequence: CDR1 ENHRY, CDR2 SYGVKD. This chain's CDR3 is CAIRAGLAGSFGSYEQYF. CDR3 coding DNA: TGTGCCATCAGGGCGGGACTAGCGGGGAGCTTCGGCTCCTACGAGCAGTACTTC.

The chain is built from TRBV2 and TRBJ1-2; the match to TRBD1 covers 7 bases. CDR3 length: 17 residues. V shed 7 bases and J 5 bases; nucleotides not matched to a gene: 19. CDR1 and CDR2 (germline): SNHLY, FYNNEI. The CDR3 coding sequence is TGTGCCAGCACTGCAGGCGGCCCGGGACAGTTATCTTATGGCTACACCTTC. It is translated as CASTAGGPGQLSYGYTF.

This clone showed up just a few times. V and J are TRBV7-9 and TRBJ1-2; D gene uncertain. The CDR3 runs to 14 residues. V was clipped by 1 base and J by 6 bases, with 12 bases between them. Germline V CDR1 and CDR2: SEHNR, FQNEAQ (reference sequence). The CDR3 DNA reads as TGTGCCAGCAGCTTAGGGGCGGGGAAGGATGGCTACACCTTC. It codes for CASSLGAGKDGYTF. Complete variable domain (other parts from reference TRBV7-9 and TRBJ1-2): DTGVSQNPRHKITKRGQNVTFRCDPISEHNRLYWYRQTLGQGPEFLTYFQNEAQLEKSRLLSDRFSAERPKGSFSTLEIQRTEQGDSAMYLCASSLGAGKDGYTFGSGTRLTVV.

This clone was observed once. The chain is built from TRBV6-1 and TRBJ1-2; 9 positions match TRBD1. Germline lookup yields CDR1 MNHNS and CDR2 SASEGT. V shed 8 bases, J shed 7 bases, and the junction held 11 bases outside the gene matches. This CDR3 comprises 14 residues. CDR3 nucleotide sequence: TGTGCCAGCGACAACAGGGGGCGCAGTGGTGGCTACACCTTC. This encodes CASDNRGRSGGYTF.

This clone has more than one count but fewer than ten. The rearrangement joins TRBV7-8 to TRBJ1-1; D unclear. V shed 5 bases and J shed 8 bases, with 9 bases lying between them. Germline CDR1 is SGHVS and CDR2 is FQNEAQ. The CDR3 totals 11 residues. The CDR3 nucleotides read TGTGCCAGCAGCCTTAGTCTGGAAGCTTTCTTT. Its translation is CASSLSLEAFF.

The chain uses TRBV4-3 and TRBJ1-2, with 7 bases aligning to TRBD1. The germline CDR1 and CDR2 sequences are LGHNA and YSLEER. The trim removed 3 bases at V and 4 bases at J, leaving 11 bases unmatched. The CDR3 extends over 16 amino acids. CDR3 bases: TGCGCCAGCAGCCACCAACAGGGGAGGTCAAGCTATGGCTACACCTTC. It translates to CASSHQQGRSSYGYTF.

Here the CDR3 reads CASSHTREVDGYTF. The CDR3 DNA sequence: TGTGCCAGCAGCCACACCAGGGAGGTAGATGGCTACACCTTC. The genes are TRBV7-9 and TRBJ1-2; a possible D gene is TRBD1 (5 bases). Per germline, CDR1 SEHNR and CDR2 FQNEAQ (reference sequence). This CDR3 spans 14 amino acids. Trimming pared 5 bases from V and 6 bases from J, leaving 16 bases between.

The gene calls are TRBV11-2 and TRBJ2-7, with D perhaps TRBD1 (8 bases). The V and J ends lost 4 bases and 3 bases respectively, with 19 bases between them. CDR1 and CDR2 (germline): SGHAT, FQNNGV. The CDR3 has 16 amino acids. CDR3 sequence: CASSYRTGRAFYEQYF. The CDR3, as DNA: TGTGCCAGCAGCTATAGGACAGGGAGGGCTTTCTACGAGCAGTACTTC.

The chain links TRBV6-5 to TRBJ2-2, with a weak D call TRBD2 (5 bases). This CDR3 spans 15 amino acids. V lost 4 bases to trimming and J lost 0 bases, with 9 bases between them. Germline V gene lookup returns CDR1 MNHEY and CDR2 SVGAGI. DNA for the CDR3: TGTGCCAGCAGTTGGAGGAACGCGAACACCGGGGAGCTGTTTTTT. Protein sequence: CASSWRNANTGELFF.

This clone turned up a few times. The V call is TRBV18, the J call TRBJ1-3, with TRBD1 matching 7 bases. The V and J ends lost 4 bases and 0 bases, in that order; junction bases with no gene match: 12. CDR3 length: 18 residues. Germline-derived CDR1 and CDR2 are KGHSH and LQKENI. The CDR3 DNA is TGTGCCAGCTCACAGAACCCGAAGACAGGGAGCTCTGGAAACACCATATATTTT. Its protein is CASSQNPKTGSSGNTIYF.

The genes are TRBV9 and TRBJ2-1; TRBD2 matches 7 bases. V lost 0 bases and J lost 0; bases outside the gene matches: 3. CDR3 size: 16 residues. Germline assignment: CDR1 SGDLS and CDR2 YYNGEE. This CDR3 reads CASSVGGGGSYNEQFF. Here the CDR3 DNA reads TGTGCCAGCAGCGTAGGCGGCGGGGGCTCCTACAATGAGCAGTTCTTC.

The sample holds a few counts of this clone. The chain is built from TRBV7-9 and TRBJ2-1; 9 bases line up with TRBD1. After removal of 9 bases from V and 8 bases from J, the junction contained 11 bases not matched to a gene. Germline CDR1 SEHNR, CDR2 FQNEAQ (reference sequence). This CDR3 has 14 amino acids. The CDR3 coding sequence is TGTGCCAGTGCGGAGACAGGGGGTTCCGATGAGCAGTTCTTC. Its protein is CASAETGGSDEQFF.

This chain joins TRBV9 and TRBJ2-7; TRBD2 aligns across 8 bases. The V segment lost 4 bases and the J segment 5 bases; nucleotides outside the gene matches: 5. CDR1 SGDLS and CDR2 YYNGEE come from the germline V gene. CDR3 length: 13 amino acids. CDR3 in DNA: TGTGCCAGCAGCCAAAGGACTAGCAACGAGCAGTACTTC. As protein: CASSQRTSNEQYF.

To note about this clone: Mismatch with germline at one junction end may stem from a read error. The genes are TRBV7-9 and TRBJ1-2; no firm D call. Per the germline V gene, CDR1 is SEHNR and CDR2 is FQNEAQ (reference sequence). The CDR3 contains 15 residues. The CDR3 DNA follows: TGTTCCAGCAGCTCAATGACTGGATTAAACTATGGCTACACCTTC. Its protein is CSSSSMTGLNYGYTF.

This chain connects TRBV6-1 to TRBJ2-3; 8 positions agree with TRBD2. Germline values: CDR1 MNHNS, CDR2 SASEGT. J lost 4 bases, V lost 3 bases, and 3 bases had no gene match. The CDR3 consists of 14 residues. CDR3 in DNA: TGTGCCAGCAGTGAGAGAGCGGGAGCAGATACGCAGTATTTT. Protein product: CASSERAGADTQYF.

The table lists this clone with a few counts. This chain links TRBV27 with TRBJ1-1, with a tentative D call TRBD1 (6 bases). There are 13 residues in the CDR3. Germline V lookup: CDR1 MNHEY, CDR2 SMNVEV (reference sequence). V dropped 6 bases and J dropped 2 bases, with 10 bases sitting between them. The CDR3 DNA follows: TGTGCCAGCAGGACAGGCGGTAACACTGAAGCTTTCTTT. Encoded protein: CASRTGGNTEAFF.

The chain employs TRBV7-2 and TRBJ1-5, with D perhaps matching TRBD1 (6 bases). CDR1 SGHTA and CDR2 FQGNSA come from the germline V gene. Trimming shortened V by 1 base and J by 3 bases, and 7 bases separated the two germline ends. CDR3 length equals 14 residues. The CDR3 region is CASSLGGPNQPQHF. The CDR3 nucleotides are TGTGCCAGCAGCTTAGGGGGGCCCAATCAGCCCCAGCATTTT.

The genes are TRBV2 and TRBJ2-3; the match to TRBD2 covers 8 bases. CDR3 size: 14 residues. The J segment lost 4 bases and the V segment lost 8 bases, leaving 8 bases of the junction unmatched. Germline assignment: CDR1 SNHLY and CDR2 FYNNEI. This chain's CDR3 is CASEPKRGPDTQYF. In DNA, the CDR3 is TGTGCCAGCGAACCCAAGCGGGGGCCAGATACGCAGTATTTT. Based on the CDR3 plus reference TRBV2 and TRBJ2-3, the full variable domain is EPEVTQTPSHQVTQMGQEVILRCVPISNHLYFYWYRQILGQKVEFLVSFYNNEISEKSEIFDDQFSVERPDGSNFTLKIRSTKLEDSAMYFCASEPKRGPDTQYFGPGTRLTVL.